The sample holds one count of the clone carrying this T cell receptor (beta chain). This entry belongs to a study of blood T cell repertoires in COVID-19. Background on the study: PBMCs, B-cell-depleted T cells, or T cells provided the cDNA or gDNA that made up the material.

The repertoire was sequenced with immunoSEQ multiplex PCR; TCRdb's copy has only in-frame clones and lacks some. The sample holds about 20,000 clones, more than 85% seen once. This CDR3 region has 14 residues. The germline V gene encodes CDR1 ENHRY and CDR2 SYGVKD. The V gene lost 3 bases and the J gene lost 5 bases, with 13 bases spanning the gap. The sequence was obtained from an older man with active COVID-19. V and J are TRBV10-3 and TRBJ1-1; possible D gene TRBD1, 6 bases. The sequencing input was peripheral blood. Written as DNA, the CDR3 is TGTGCCATCAGTGACGCAAGGGGGGGAACTGAAGCTTTCTTT. It is translated as CAISDARGGTEAFF.